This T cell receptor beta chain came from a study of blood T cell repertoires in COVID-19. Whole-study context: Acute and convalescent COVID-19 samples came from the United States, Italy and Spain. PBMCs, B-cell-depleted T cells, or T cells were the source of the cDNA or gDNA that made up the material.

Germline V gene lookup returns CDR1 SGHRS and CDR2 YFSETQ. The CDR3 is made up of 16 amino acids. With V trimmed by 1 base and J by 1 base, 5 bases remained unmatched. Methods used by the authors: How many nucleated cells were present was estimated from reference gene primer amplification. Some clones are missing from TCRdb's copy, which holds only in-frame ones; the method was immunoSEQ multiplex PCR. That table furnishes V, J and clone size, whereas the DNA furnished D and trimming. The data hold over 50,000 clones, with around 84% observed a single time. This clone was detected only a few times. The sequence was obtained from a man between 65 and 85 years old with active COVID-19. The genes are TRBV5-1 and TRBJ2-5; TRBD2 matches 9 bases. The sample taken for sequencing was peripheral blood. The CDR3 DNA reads TGCGCCAGCAGCTTGAACATGGGACTAGCCCAAGAGACCCAGTACTTC. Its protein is CASSLNMGLAQETQYF.